This passage covers 14 T cell receptor beta chains from one sample sequenced in a study of glioma-infiltrating T cells after dendritic cell vaccination. Here immunoSEQ multiplex PCR was the method, and the copy in TCRdb shows in-frame clones only, minus some. The sample records more than 9,000 clones, about 80% being singletons. Time point described: after dendritic cell vaccination, including at tumor progression/relapse. The sequencing here drew on blood, taken after dendritic cell vaccination. These receptors came from a human donor with glioblastoma.

The chain is built from TRBV7-6 and TRBJ1-1; perhaps TRBD1 as D (5 bases). Trimming left V 5 bases short and J 8 bases short, with 15 bases between. This CDR3 is built from 13 residues. CDR1 and CDR2 from the germline V gene are SGHVS and FNYEAQ. CDR3 sequence reads: CASSQSGGKEAFF. CDR3 sequence (DNA): TGTGCCAGCAGCCAAAGCGGGGGGAAAGAAGCTTTCTTT. The full variable domain, rest sourced from reference TRBV7-6 and TRBJ1-1, is GAGVSQSPRYKVTKRGQDVALRCDPISGHVSLYWYRQALGQGPEFLTYFNYEAQQDKSGLPNDRFSAERPEGSISTLTIQRTEQRDSAMYRCASSQSGGKEAFFGQGTRLTVV.

This clone appeared a single time. The chain joins TRBV10-1 to TRBJ2-5; 7 bases align to TRBD2. This CDR3 is built from 15 residues. The J segment lost 5 bases and the V segment lost 9 bases, leaving 15 bases of the junction unmatched. Germline CDR1 and CDR2: WNHNN and SYGVQD (reference sequence). The CDR3 coding sequence is TGCGCCAGTAGCGGATATCAGCGGGACCTGGAGACCCAGTACTTC. Its translation is CASSGYQRDLETQYF.

The chain employs TRBV27 and TRBJ2-5, with TRBD2 as a possible D gene (5 bases). The tail of the sequence fits TRBJ2-7 better, so the J call may be wrong. The CDR3 runs to 14 residues. Germline loops: CDR1 MNHEY, CDR2 SMNVEV (reference sequence). CDR3 DNA sequence: TGTGCCACCTTAACCCGGGGTTCCCCCTACGAGCAGTACTTC. This translates into CATLTRGSPYEQYF.

The rearrangement uses TRBV7-3 and TRBJ2-5; 10 positions match TRBD2. J was trimmed by 0 bases and V by 3 bases; bases with no gene match: 1. This CDR3 spans 15 amino acids. Germline-derived CDR1 and CDR2 are SGHTA and FQGTGA. Written as DNA, the CDR3 is TGTGCCAGCAGCTTTACTAGCGGGAACCAAGAGACCCAGTACTTC. Translation gives CASSFTSGNQETQYF.

The rearrangement uses TRBV6-1 and TRBJ1-5; a possible D gene is TRBD1 (6 bases). The germline V and J ends were trimmed by 6 bases and 4 bases, with 16 bases remaining between them. Germline lookup yields CDR1 MNHNS and CDR2 SASEGT. CDR3 size: 15 residues. The CDR3 region has the DNA TGTGCCAGCAGGAGGGGGGGCTTAGGGAATCAGCCCCAGCATTTT. Protein product: CASRRGGLGNQPQHF.

The chain carries TRBV6-6 and TRBJ2-3; D remains unclear. The CDR3 is made up of 15 amino acids. V dropped 5 bases and J dropped 0 bases, with 12 bases sitting between them. The V gene's germline CDR1 is MNHNY and CDR2 SVGAGI (reference sequence). The CDR3 DNA follows: TGTGCCAGCAGTCGAGACACTTACAGCACAGATACGCAGTATTTT. It codes for CASSRDTYSTDTQYF.

The chain combines TRBV28 with TRBJ2-7, with D possibly being TRBD2 (6 bases). CDR3 size: 14 residues. Between the trimmed V and J ends, which lost 1 base and 4 bases, there was a span of 11 bases. Per the germline V gene, CDR1 is MDHEN and CDR2 is SYDVKM. The CDR3 region is CASSLSLAFYEQYF. The CDR3 DNA reads TGTGCCAGCAGTTTATCACTAGCTTTTTACGAGCAGTACTTC.

This clone has a handful of counts. The genes are TRBV15 and TRBJ2-7; 9 bases match TRBD1. The CDR3 is 14 amino acids. With 5 bases clipped from V and 5 bases from J, the junction kept 7 bases outside the gene matches. Germline V gene data show CDR1 as LNHNV and CDR2 as YYDKDF (reference sequence). CDR3 sequence: CATSPGQGGNEQYF. The CDR3 bases are TGTGCCACCAGCCCGGGACAGGGAGGCAACGAGCAGTACTTC.

The gene calls are TRBV5-1 and TRBJ1-1; 7 positions agree with TRBD1. The germline CDR1 and CDR2 sequences are SGHRS and YFSETQ. There are 13 residues in the CDR3. V was pared by 3 bases and J by 6 bases, with 5 bases of the junction left unmatched. CDR3 coding DNA: TGCGCCAGCAGCTGGACAGGTGATGCTGAAGCTTTCTTT. This sequence encodes CASSWTGDAEAFF.

J is TRBJ2-7 and V is TRBV30; 14 bases are shared with TRBD2. Germline trimming cut 0 bases from V and 4 bases from J; bases unmatched to any gene: 2. The length of the CDR3 is 15 residues. CDR1 is GTSNPN, CDR2 SVGIG, per germline (reference sequence). The CDR3 coding sequence is TGTGCCTGGAGTGTGACTAGCGGGAGGGTTTACGAGCAGTACTTC. Its translation: CAWSVTSGRVYEQYF. Based on the CDR3 plus reference TRBV30 and TRBJ2-7, the full variable domain is SQTIHQWPATLVQPVGSPLSLECTVEGTSNPNLYWYRQAAGRGLQLLFYSVGIGQISSEVPQNLSASRPQDRQFILSSKKLLLSDSGFYLCAWSVTSGRVYEQYFGPGTRLTVT.

The chain uses TRBV29-1 and TRBJ1-2, with D unclear. The germline V gene has CDR1 SQVTM and CDR2 ANQGSEA. The V end was cut by 4 bases, the J end by 3 bases, with 12 bases between. The CDR3 spans 13 residues. The CDR3 here is CSVVDPGYYGYTF. CDR3 sequence (DNA): TGCAGCGTTGTTGACCCAGGTTACTATGGCTACACCTTC. The whole variable domain, filled in from reference TRBV29-1 and TRBJ1-2, reads SAVISQKPSRDICQRGTSLTIQCQVDSQVTMMFWYRQQPGQSLTLIATANQGSEATYESGFVIDKFPISRPNLTFSTLTVSNMSPEDSSIYLCSVVDPGYYGYTFGSGTRLTVV.

The V gene is TRBV7-3, the J gene TRBJ1-1; D gene uncertain. V lost 0 bases to trimming and J lost 3 bases, with 5 bases between them. Germline-derived CDR1 and CDR2 are SGHTA and FQGTGA. The CDR3 has 13 residues. CDR3 in amino acids: CASSLTADTEAFF. The CDR3 DNA reads TGTGCCAGCAGCTTAACGGCAGACACTGAAGCTTTCTTT. The whole variable domain, remainder taken from reference TRBV7-3 and TRBJ1-1, is GAGVSQTPSNKVTEKGKYVELRCDPISGHTALYWYRQSLGQGPEFLIYFQGTGAADDSGLPNDRFFAVRPEGSVSTLKIQRTERGDSAVYLCASSLTADTEAFFGQGTRLTVV.

V is TRBV2 and J is TRBJ1-2, with 7 bases aligning to TRBD1. Trimming took 6 bases from V and 8 from J; bases not matched to a gene: 6. This CDR3 is built from 12 residues. Germline loops: CDR1 SNHLY, CDR2 FYNNEI. CDR3 DNA sequence: TGTGCCAGCAGGTCAGGGGGAAGGGGCTACACCTTC. Protein: CASRSGGRGYTF.

The V call is TRBV28, the J call TRBJ2-5; 9 bases are shared with TRBD2. TRBJ2-7 matches the DNA end more closely, so the J call is doubtful. This CDR3 is 13 amino acids long. CDR1 and CDR2 (germline): MDHEN, SYDVKM. CDR3 amino acids: CASISGGSYEQYF. CDR3 DNA sequence: TGTGCCAGCATTAGCGGGGGATCCTACGAGCAGTACTTC.